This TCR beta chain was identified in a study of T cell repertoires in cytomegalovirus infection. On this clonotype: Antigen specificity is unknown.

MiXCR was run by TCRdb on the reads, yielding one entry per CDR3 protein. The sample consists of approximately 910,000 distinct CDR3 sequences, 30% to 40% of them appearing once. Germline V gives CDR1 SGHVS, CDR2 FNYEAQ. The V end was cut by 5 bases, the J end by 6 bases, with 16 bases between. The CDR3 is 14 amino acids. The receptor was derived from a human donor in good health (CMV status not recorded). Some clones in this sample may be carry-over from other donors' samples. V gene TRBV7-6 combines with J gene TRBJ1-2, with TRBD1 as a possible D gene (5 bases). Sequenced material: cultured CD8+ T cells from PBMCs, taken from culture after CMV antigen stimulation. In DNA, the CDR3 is TGTGCCAGCAGCCCCCGGCGAGTGGGGGATGGCTACACCTTC. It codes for CASSPRRVGDGYTF.